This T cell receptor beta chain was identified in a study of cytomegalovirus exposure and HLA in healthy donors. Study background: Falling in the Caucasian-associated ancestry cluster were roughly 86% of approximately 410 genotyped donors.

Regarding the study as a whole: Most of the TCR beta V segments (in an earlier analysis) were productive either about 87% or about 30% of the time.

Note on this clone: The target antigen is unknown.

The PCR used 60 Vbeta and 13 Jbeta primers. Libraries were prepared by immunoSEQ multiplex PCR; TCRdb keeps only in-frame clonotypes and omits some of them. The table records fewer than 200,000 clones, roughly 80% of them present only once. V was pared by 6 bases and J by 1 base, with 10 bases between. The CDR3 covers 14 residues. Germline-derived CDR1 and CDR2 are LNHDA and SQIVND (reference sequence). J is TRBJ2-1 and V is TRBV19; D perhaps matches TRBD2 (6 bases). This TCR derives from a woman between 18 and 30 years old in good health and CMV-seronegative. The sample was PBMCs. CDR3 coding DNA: TGTGCCAGTAGCCCCGGGGGATCCTACAATGAGCAGTTCTTC. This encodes CASSPGGSYNEQFF.